This entry lists 9 T cell receptor beta chains sequenced from one sample in a study of blood T cells in healthy people across ages (dated by TCRdb to about 2015). Library creation used 5' RACE. The listed sequencing device is Illumina HiSeq 2500. A second PCR of about 7 to 12 cycles was run with a J-beta primer mix and a sample-barcoded 5' primer. TCRdb reworked the public reads: Q25 trimming with fastp, MiXCR clone assembly, productive beta chains retained. Each entry merges the rows of one CDR3 protein and shows their most common DNA and genes. The sample records about 650,000 distinct CDR3 sequences, roughly 30% of which are singletons. Together, the top ten hold approximately 15% of the sample. Sequencing used blood. The receptor source for this set is a woman aged 80 or over in good health. Donor details come from another sample of the same person, matched by shared clones.

This clonotype has a count of ten or more. This sequence joins TRBV4-1 and TRBJ2-7, with D hard to call. CDR3 length equals 14 residues. V shed 1 base and J shed 6 bases, with 13 bases lying between them. CDR1 is MGHRA and CDR2 is YSYEKL in the germline V gene. CDR3 residues: CASSQVPSAGEQYF. The CDR3, as DNA: TGCGCCAGCAGCCAAGTCCCCTCGGCTGGCGAGCAGTACTTC.

The V call is TRBV5-1, the J call TRBJ1-1, with 9 bases matching TRBD1. CDR1 and CDR2 (germline): SGHRS, YFSETQ. The CDR3 runs to 14 residues. The J segment lost 4 bases and the V segment lost 7 bases, leaving 8 bases of the junction unmatched. CDR3 coding DNA: TGCGCCAGCTCGACAGGGGGGGGAGGCACTGAAGCTTTCTTT. Protein: CASSTGGGGTEAFF.

V gene TRBV7-3 combines with J gene TRBJ2-3, with 8 bases aligning to TRBD2. The germline V gene has CDR1 SGHTA and CDR2 FQGTGA. CDR3 size: 17 residues. V lost 2 bases to trimming and J lost 6 bases; unmatched junction nucleotides: 13. CDR3 amino acids: CASSLGTLAGPLDTQYF. Written as DNA, the CDR3 is TGTGCCAGCAGCTTAGGCACTCTAGCGGGTCCACTGGATACGCAGTATTTT.

This clonotype was detected many times. V is TRBV20-1 and J is TRBJ2-3, with a weak D call TRBD1 (5 bases). Germline CDR1 and CDR2: DFQATT and SNEGSKA (reference sequence). The V and J ends lost 3 bases and 6 bases respectively, with 16 bases between them. This CDR3 has 14 residues. This CDR3 reads CSASSANRWDTQYF. CDR3 DNA: TGCAGTGCTAGTTCGGCCAACAGGTGGGATACGCAGTATTTT.

This clonotype was picked up many times. The chain uses TRBV3-1 and TRBJ2-5; D is perhaps TRBD2 (6 bases). V was clipped by 1 base and J by 7 bases, with 13 bases between them. From germline, CDR1 is LGHDT and CDR2 YNNKEL (reference sequence). The CDR3 extends over 14 amino acids. CDR3 loop: CASSQVKARGTQYF. CDR3 coding DNA: TGTGCCAGCAGCCAAGTGAAAGCGCGGGGGACCCAGTACTTC.

The chain employs TRBV6-1 and TRBJ1-2; D unclear. This CDR3 is 19 amino acids long. Germline V gene data show CDR1 as MNHNS and CDR2 as SASEGT. Trimming pared 2 bases from V and 3 bases from J, leaving 25 bases between. For the CDR3, the DNA is TGTGCCAGCAGTGAAAGAAGTCAGGTGACGAGAGAGCTTTACTATGGCTACACCTTC. Protein product: CASSERSQVTRELYYGYTF.

This clonotype was observed many times. The chain has TRBV5-1 and TRBJ2-6; D is possibly TRBD2 (5 bases). The CDR3 covers 15 residues. Trimming removed 1 base at V and 4 bases at J, with 9 bases between. Per germline, CDR1 SGHRS and CDR2 YFSETQ. For the CDR3, the DNA is TGCGCCAGCAGCTTGACGGACTCCGGGGCCAACGTCCTGACTTTC. It translates to CASSLTDSGANVLTF.

V is TRBV6-2 or TRBV6-3 and J is TRBJ2-1; D might be TRBD2 (5 bases). Germline CDR1 and CDR2: MNHEY and SVGEGT. CDR3 size: 13 residues. Between the trimmed V and J ends, which lost 8 bases and 4 bases, there was a span of 12 bases. CDR3 nucleotides: TGTGCCAGCGAGGAGGTAACGTACAATGAGCAGTTCTTC. This encodes CASEEVTYNEQFF.

This clonotype appeared many times. V usage is TRBV4-2 and J usage is TRBJ2-5, with 8 bases fitting TRBD2. The J segment lost 1 base and the V segment lost 0 bases, leaving 4 bases of the junction unmatched. Germline values: CDR1 LGHNA, CDR2 YNFKEQ. The CDR3 is made up of 16 amino acids. DNA for the CDR3: TGTGCCAGCAGCCAAGATTCGGGGGGGGCCCAAGAGACCCAGTACTTC. It encodes CASSQDSGGAQETQYF.